The rows below give T cell receptor beta chains drawn from one sample of a study of T cells in Graves' hyperthyroidism and ophthalmopathy. MiXCR, run by TCRdb on the multiplex PCR reads, gives a single entry per CDR3 protein. The top ten clones hold more than 25% of a sample with approximately 480,000 distinct CDR3 sequences, 20% to 25% of them seen once. Sequencing input: blood. The receptors here all came from a man aged 18 to 35 with Graves' hyperthyroidism. Both conserved end residues are trimmed from each CDR3. The order of the fields is V gene, J gene, CDR3 protein.

V: TRBV11-2; J: TRBJ1-3; CDR3: ASSGAGLYSGNTIY
V: TRBV7-2; J: TRBJ2-5; CDR3: ASSFVFRGGETQY
V: TRBV12-3/TRBV12-4; J: TRBJ2-7; CDR3: ASGGRSEQY
V: TRBV5-1; J: TRBJ1-2; CDR3: ASSLRQGLYGYT
V: TRBV12-5; J: TRBJ2-5; CDR3: ASGAGAQETQY
V: TRBV7-9; J: TRBJ1-1; CDR3: ASSVDREAF
V: TRBV7-8; J: TRBJ1-5; CDR3: ASSLAGRDNQPQH
V: TRBV28; J: TRBJ2-5; CDR3: ASSSSTSGGRETQY
V: TRBV12-5; J: TRBJ1-2; CDR3: ASGLGGADYGYT
V: TRBV9; J: TRBJ2-7; CDR3: ASSPEGGKQY
V: TRBV19; J: TRBJ1-1; CDR3: ASRPNRLERATEAF
V: TRBV5-1; J: TRBJ2-2; CDR3: ASSLSYSGELF
V: TRBV30; J: TRBJ1-2; CDR3: AWSPQGYGYT
V: TRBV15; J: TRBJ1-5; CDR3: ATSRDMGGGQPQH
V: TRBV28; J: TRBJ2-4; CDR3: ASSFSSRAKNIQY
V: TRBV6-1; J: TRBJ2-5; CDR3: ASRLAGTYQETQY
V: TRBV6-1; J: TRBJ1-1; CDR3: ASSPPRGRGEAF
V: TRBV24-1; J: TRBJ2-7; CDR3: ATSDPGTGFYEQY
V: TRBV20-1; J: TRBJ2-5; CDR3: SARDEGLAAFQETQY
V: TRBV4-1; J: TRBJ1-5; CDR3: ASSQDLGAKGQPQH
V: TRBV6-5; J: TRBJ1-2; CDR3: ASSYRGGPKSYT
V: TRBV9; J: TRBJ1-1; CDR3: ASSSGVENTEAF
V: TRBV30; J: TRBJ2-2; CDR3: AWRGSTGELF
V: TRBV6-1; J: TRBJ1-2; CDR3: ASSMGAGDGYT
V: TRBV6-5; J: TRBJ2-5; CDR3: ASSYSDIQETQY
V: TRBV6-1; J: TRBJ1-2; CDR3: ASSTAHRDYGYT
V: TRBV10-1; J: TRBJ2-2; CDR3: ASNPTGNTGELF
V: TRBV19; J: TRBJ1-1; CDR3: ASSIDPEWAEAF
V: TRBV6-4; J: TRBJ2-2; CDR3: ASSDKGVNGELF
V: TRBV5-6; J: TRBJ2-1; CDR3: ASSPLANNEQF
V: TRBV11-2; J: TRBJ2-3; CDR3: ASSLGQGGTDTQY
V: TRBV28; J: TRBJ2-5; CDR3: ASRGTGRETQY